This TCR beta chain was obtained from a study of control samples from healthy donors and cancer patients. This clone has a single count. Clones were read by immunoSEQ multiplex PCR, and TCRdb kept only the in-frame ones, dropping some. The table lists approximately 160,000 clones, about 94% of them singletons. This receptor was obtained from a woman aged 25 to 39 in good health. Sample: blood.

Written as DNA, the CDR3 is TGCGCCAGCAGCTCAAGGGACTCCTACGAGCAGTACTTC. Residues: CASSSRDSYEQYF. The rearrangement uses TRBV5-1 and TRBJ2-7; D unresolved. Between the trimmed V and J ends, which lost 3 bases and 0 bases, there was a span of 7 bases. The CDR3 totals 13 residues. CDR1 SGHRS and CDR2 YFSETQ come from the germline V gene.